Each of the 9 T cell receptor beta chains below was sequenced from the same sample in a study of blood T cell repertoires in COVID-19. The repertoire was sequenced with immunoSEQ multiplex PCR; TCRdb's copy has only in-frame clones and lacks some. The sample yields 45,000 to 60,000 clones, approximately 82% seen once. Sequenced material: PBMCs or T cells enriched from blood (not recorded which). These receptors all stem from a woman between 45 and 65 years old with acute COVID-19.

CDR3 nucleotides: TGTGCCAGCAGTTTAGCGGGGGGCACCTACAATGAGCAGTTCTTC. Its protein product is CASSLAGGTYNEQFF. This rearrangement joins TRBV28 to TRBJ2-1; 8 positions agree with TRBD2. The CDR3 runs to 15 residues. V shed 2 bases and J 2 bases; nucleotides not matched to a gene: 2. The germline CDR1 and CDR2 sequences are MDHEN and SYDVKM.

J is TRBJ1-2 and V is TRBV2; no firm D call. Trimming removed 10 bases at V and 2 bases at J, with 14 bases between. CDR1 and CDR2 (germline): SNHLY, FYNNEI. The CDR3 spans 13 residues. CDR3 DNA: TGTGCCACCACCCCTTTACTCAACTATGGCTACACCTTC. Its protein is CATTPLLNYGYTF.

This clone has a handful of counts. The chain is built from TRBV4-1 and TRBJ1-4; perhaps TRBD1 as D (6 bases). The V and J ends lost 5 bases and 11 bases respectively, with 15 bases between them. The CDR3 extends over 13 amino acids. The germline V gene has CDR1 MGHRA and CDR2 YSYEKL. As DNA, the CDR3 is TGCGCCAGCAGCTTAGGGGGTGAAGGGAAACTGTTTTTT. Its translation: CASSLGGEGKLFF.

This chain uses TRBV28 with TRBJ2-7; tentatively, D is TRBD1 (6 bases). This CDR3 comprises 13 residues. Between the trimmed V and J ends, which lost 5 bases and 3 bases, there was a span of 11 bases. Germline CDR1 reads MDHEN; CDR2 reads SYDVKM. The CDR3 is CASSPRGGYEQYF. CDR3 nucleotide sequence: TGTGCCAGCAGTCCTCGAGGGGGCTACGAGCAGTACTTC.

The J gene is TRBJ2-5, the V gene TRBV7-6, with no clear D. This CDR3 contains 17 residues. V shed 3 bases and J shed 3 bases, with 20 bases lying between them. CDR1 is SGHVS and CDR2 is FNYEAQ in the germline V gene. The CDR3 DNA sequence: TGTGCCAGCAGCTTTTCAACGAATCCAAGGAGTGAAGAGACCCAGTACTTC. Protein: CASSFSTNPRSEETQYF.

Comment on this clone: This sample also contains other DNA sequences that code for the same CDR3. V usage is TRBV7-2 and J usage is TRBJ1-2; 7 bases match TRBD1. Germline-derived CDR1 and CDR2 are SGHTA and FQGNSA. The trim removed 6 bases at V and 8 bases at J, leaving 3 bases unmatched. There are 11 residues in the CDR3. DNA of the CDR3: TGTGCCAGCAGTCTACAGGGGGGCTACACCTTC. Translation: CASSLQGGYTF.

The J gene is TRBJ2-1, the V gene TRBV27; perhaps TRBD2 as D (6 bases). The germline V and J ends were trimmed by 5 bases and 9 bases, with 20 bases remaining between them. The V gene's germline CDR1 is MNHEY and CDR2 SMNVEV (reference sequence). The CDR3 extends over 15 amino acids. CDR3 bases: TGTGCCAGCAGTCCCTATGGGACTGCCCTCACTGAGCAGTTCTTC. It specifies CASSPYGTALTEQFF.

The chain uses TRBV19 and TRBJ1-5, with 8 bases that match TRBD1. The CDR3 has 17 amino acids. Germline V gene data show CDR1 as LNHDA and CDR2 as SQIVND (reference sequence). Trimming removed 7 bases from V and 0 bases from J; junction bases left unmatched: 11. Here the CDR3 DNA reads TGTGCCAGTATCCCGGGAACAGGGGGGGATAGCAATCAGCCCCAGCATTTT. As protein: CASIPGTGGDSNQPQHF. Complete variable domain (other parts from reference TRBV19 and TRBJ1-5): DGGITQSPKYLFRKEGQNVTLSCEQNLNHDAMYWYRQDPGQGLRLIYYSQIVNDFQKGDIAEGYSVSREKKESFPLTVTSAQKNPTAFYLCASIPGTGGDSNQPQHFGDGTRLSIL.

The chain is built from TRBV9 and TRBJ2-3; TRBD2 matches at 13 bases. Germline assignment: CDR1 SGDLS and CDR2 YYNGEE. The length of the CDR3 is 18 residues. The ends lost 0 bases at V and 0 bases at J; junction bases unmatched: 4. The CDR3 protein is CASSVGTSGGHSTDTQYF. CDR3 DNA sequence: TGTGCCAGCAGCGTAGGGACTAGCGGGGGCCATAGCACAGATACGCAGTATTTT. Filled out from reference TRBV9 and TRBJ2-3, the complete variable domain reads DSGVTQTPKHLITATGQRVTLRCSPRSGDLSVYWYQQSLDQGLQFLIQYYNGEERAKGNILERFSAQQFPDLHSELNLSSLELGDSALYFCASSVGTSGGHSTDTQYFGPGTRLTVL.